This T cell receptor (beta chain) was identified during a study of tumor-infiltrating lymphocytes in primary liver carcinoma. The V and J ends lost 4 bases and 0 bases respectively, with 23 bases between them. CDR3 length: 19 residues. Germline CDR1 reads SGHNT; CDR2 reads YYREEE (reference sequence). Unsorted whole blood supplied the RNA, and germline DNA was extracted too. Worth noting for this clonotype: Antigen specificity is unknown.

TCR beta cDNA came from about 470 ng total RNA, primed with a constant-region primer. Investigators got TCR beta libraries out of three nested multiplex PCR rounds, done with slightly modified ARM-PCR. Forward primers for TRBV1-TRBV30 and a C-beta reverse primer served the first two PCR rounds, at roughly 10 cycles each. TCRdb ran MiXCR on the multiplex PCR reads and lists one entry per CDR3 protein. The table shows 310,000 or so distinct CDR3 sequences, with approximately 58% occurring only once. Notes on the study in general: Tumor region pairs overlapped more than did tumor-adjacent and tumor-blood pairs.

The chain has TRBV5-4 and TRBJ1-5, with D perhaps TRBD1 (5 bases). The clonotype originates from a woman in her twenties or thirties with primary liver carcinoma and hepatitis B virus infection. Sequenced material: peripheral blood. The CDR3 protein is CASSPDDSQPNNSNQPQHF. In DNA, the CDR3 is TGTGCCAGCAGCCCAGACGACAGTCAACCCAATAATAGCAATCAGCCCCAGCATTTT.